The sequence of this T cell receptor (beta chain) was determined in a study of memory CD4+ T cells and cytomegalovirus serostatus. The assay was immunoSEQ multiplex PCR, and TCRdb's table has in-frame clones only and misses some. Here the sample spans 40,000 to 50,000 clones, roughly 80% being singletons. V lost 4 bases, J lost 7 bases, and 6 bases stayed unmatched. CDR1 is MNHEY and CDR2 is SVGAGI in the germline V gene. The length of the CDR3 is 14 residues. The sort gate was single viable CD3+CD4+CD8-CD45RO+ cells for memory CD4+ T cells. The source of this sequence is an adult in good health and CMV-seronegative. The sample consisted of memory CD4+ T cells from blood. This rearrangement joins TRBV6-5 to TRBJ1-4; 7 bases align to TRBD1. The CDR3 region is CASSLGQEREKLFF. The CDR3 DNA sequence: TGTGCCAGCAGTTTAGGACAGGAGCGTGAAAAACTGTTTTTT.